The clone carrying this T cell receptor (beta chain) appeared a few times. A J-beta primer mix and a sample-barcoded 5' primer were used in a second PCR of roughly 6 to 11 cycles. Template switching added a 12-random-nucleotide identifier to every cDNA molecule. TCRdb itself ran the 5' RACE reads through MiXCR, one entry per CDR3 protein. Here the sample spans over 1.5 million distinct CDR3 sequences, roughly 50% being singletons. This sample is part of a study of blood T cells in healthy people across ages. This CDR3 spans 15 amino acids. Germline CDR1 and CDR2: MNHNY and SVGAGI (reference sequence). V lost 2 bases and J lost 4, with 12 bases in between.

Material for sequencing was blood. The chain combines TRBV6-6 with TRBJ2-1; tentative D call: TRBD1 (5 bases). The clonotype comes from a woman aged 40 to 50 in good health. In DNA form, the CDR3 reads TGTGCCAGCAGTTACAGGGGCGAGAGTTACAATGAGCAGTTCTTC. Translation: CASSYRGESYNEQFF.